The T cell receptor (beta chain) described here comes from a study of T cell changes during pregnancy in multiple sclerosis. With 5 bases removed from V and 1 base from J, the gap between germline ends came to 8 bases. The CDR3 has 13 residues. The germline CDR1 and CDR2 sequences are SGHNT and YYREEE (reference sequence). Sequencing used immunoSEQ multiplex PCR; TCRdb keeps in-frame clones, though not all of them. Of 75,000 to 100,000 clones detected, 91% appear once; the ten largest clones hold under 2%. The sequence derives from a female donor in good health, enrolled as a control in a pregnancy study. The V and J genes are TRBV5-4 and TRBJ2-3, with D tentatively TRBD1 (6 bases). Sequencing used peripheral blood, obtained after pregnancy. In nucleotides, the CDR3 is TGTGCCAGCAGTCCAGGGGGCACAGATACGCAGTATTTT. It specifies CASSPGGTDTQYF.